One T cell receptor (beta chain) is described in this entry. One entry per CDR3 protein results from TCRdb running MiXCR on the 5' RACE reads. This table has about 52,000 distinct CDR3 sequences, around 4% appearing once. This sample was included in a study of neurological immune-mediated disorders. Germline-derived CDR1 and CDR2 are SGHRS and YFSETQ. The CDR3 runs to 14 residues. Trimming shortened V by 5 bases and J by 0 bases, and 10 bases separated the two germline ends. The sample consisted of PBMCs. The genes are TRBV5-1 and TRBJ2-3; either TRBD1 or TRBD2 may supply D (5 bases each). The sequence came from a man in his sixties with multiple sclerosis. CDR3 loop: CASSRDGSTDTQYF. The DNA for the CDR3 is TGCGCCAGCAGTCGGGACGGTAGCACAGATACGCAGTATTTT.